This T cell receptor (beta chain) was captured by sequencing in a study of cytomegalovirus exposure and HLA in healthy donors. PCR primers comprised 60 Vbeta and 13 Jbeta primers. Profiled with immunoSEQ multiplex PCR; TCRdb holds only in-frame clones, not every one. The data contain about 89,000 clones, roughly three quarters of them singletons. This TCR derives from a male donor in good health and CMV-seronegative. Sequenced sample: PBMCs.

CDR3 protein: CASSLSGGLYGYTF. The DNA for the CDR3 is TGTGCCAGCAGCCTCAGCGGGGGGCTCTATGGCTACACCTTC. The chain carries TRBV11-2 and TRBJ1-2, with a weak D call TRBD1 (6 bases). Germline-derived CDR1 and CDR2 are SGHAT and FQNNGV. The V end lost 5 bases, the J end lost 4 bases, and 14 bases lay between the germline ends. The CDR3 has 14 amino acids. The whole variable domain, remainder taken from reference TRBV11-2 and TRBJ1-2, is EAGVAQSPRYKIIEKRQSVAFWCNPISGHATLYWYQQILGQGPKLLIQFQNNGVVDDSQLPKDRFSAERLKGVDSTLKIQPAKLEDSAVYLCASSLSGGLYGYTFGSGTRLTVV.